This TCR beta chain derives from a study of spatial heterogeneity in lung cancer. The CDR3 is 11 amino acids. Trimming shortened V by 6 bases and J by 8 bases, and 7 bases separated the two germline ends. TCRdb passed the 5' RACE reads through MiXCR, listing each CDR3 protein once. The profile covers about 39,000 distinct CDR3 sequences, with approximately 3% appearing a single time and about 34% taken by the ten largest. This clonotype has a count of ten or more. Time point meaning: sample taken at primary tumor resection. A total of approximately 77 untreated early-stage non-small cell lung cancer patients served as donors. No cells were sorted before sequencing. The whole RNA sequenced was extracted from tumor, nontumor lung or frozen PBMC.

This clonotype was obtained from a male donor with early-stage non-small cell lung cancer. J is TRBJ2-2 and V is TRBV12-3 or TRBV12-4; D is unresolved. The sample in question was normal lung tissue next to the tumor, obtained at surgery. The CDR3 DNA sequence: TGTGCCAGCAGCTTCGGGGGGGAGCTGTTTTTT. The encoded protein is CASSFGGELFF.